Presented here are 4 T cell receptor beta chains from one specimen sequenced in a study of cytomegalovirus exposure and HLA in healthy donors (dated by TCRdb to about 2017). The library relied on the immunoSEQ multiplex PCR assay. For the multiplex PCR, a mixture combining 60 forward primers for TCR Vbeta segments and 13 reverse primers for TCR Jbeta segments was used. TCRdb's version of the immuneACCESS table is confined to in-frame rearrangements and falls short of the full clone set. An unresolved V gene accounts for under half of the shortfall where checked; the remainder is of unknown origin. Here the sample has 110,000 or so clones; 76% occur a single time. Around 12% of the sample comes from the top ten. Sequencing input: PBMCs. The source is a woman aged 40 to 50 in good health and CMV-seropositive.

V usage is TRBV18 and J usage is TRBJ2-1; the D gene is possibly TRBD2 (6 bases). This CDR3 is 16 amino acids long. The V gene's germline CDR1 is KGHSH and CDR2 LQKENI. Trimming left V 3 bases short and J 8 bases short, with 20 bases between. In DNA, the CDR3 is TGTGCCAGCTCACCGCGGGGCAGGGAAGTTGTCCATGAGCAGTTCTTC. It is translated as CASSPRGREVVHEQFF.

The chain has TRBV6-5 and TRBJ2-1; D unresolved. Germline values: CDR1 MNHEY, CDR2 SVGAGI. V shed 7 bases and J shed 3 bases, with 10 bases lying between them. The CDR3 is made up of 13 amino acids. This CDR3 reads CASKESFYNEQFF. The CDR3 region has the DNA TGTGCCAGCAAGGAGAGCTTCTACAATGAGCAGTTCTTC.

The V and J genes are TRBV11-2 and TRBJ2-3, with D tentatively TRBD1 (6 bases). Germline V lookup: CDR1 SGHAT, CDR2 FQNNGV. The V end was cut by 3 bases, the J end by 9 bases, with 10 bases between. The CDR3 spans 12 residues. The CDR3 here is CASSFERGTQYF. The CDR3 nucleotides are TGTGCCAGCAGCTTTGAGAGGGGGACGCAGTATTTT.

J is TRBJ1-2 and V is TRBV20-1, with D tentatively TRBD1 (5 bases). The germline V gene encodes CDR1 DFQATT and CDR2 SNEGSKA (reference sequence). Between the trimmed V and J ends, which lost 3 bases and 7 bases, there was a span of 9 bases. This CDR3 comprises 11 residues. The CDR3 protein is CSASLGGGYTF. For the CDR3, the DNA is TGCAGTGCTAGTCTGGGGGGTGGCTACACCTTC.